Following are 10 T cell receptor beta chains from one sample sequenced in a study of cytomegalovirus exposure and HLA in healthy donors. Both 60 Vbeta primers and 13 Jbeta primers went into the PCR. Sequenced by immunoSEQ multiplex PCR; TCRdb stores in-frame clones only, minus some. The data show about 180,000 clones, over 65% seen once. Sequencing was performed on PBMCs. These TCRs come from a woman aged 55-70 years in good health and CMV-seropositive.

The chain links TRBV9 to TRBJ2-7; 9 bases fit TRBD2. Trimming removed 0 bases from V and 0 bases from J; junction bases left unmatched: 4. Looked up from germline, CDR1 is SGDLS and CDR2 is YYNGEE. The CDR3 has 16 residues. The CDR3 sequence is CASSVGAGGSSYEQYF. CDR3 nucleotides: TGTGCCAGCAGCGTAGGGGCGGGAGGGAGCTCCTACGAGCAGTACTTC.

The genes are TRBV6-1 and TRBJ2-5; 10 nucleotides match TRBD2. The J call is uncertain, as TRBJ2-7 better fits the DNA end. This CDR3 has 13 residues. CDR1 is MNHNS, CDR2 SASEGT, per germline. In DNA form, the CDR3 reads TGTGCCAGCGTCACTAGCGGGACCTACGAGCAGTACTTC. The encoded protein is CASVTSGTYEQYF.

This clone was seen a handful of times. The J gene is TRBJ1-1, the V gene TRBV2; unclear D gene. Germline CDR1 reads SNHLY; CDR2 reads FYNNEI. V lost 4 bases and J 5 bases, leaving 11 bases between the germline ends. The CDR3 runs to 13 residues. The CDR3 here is CASSARWETEAFF. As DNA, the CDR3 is TGTGCCAGCAGTGCGAGGTGGGAGACTGAAGCTTTCTTT.

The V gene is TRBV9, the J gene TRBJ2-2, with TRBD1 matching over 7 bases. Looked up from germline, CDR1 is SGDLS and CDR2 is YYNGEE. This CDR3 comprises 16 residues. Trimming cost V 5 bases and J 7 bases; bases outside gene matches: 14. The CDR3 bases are TGTGCCAGCAGTGACCGACAGGGCCACTCCGGCGGGGAGCTGTTTTTT. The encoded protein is CASSDRQGHSGGELFF.

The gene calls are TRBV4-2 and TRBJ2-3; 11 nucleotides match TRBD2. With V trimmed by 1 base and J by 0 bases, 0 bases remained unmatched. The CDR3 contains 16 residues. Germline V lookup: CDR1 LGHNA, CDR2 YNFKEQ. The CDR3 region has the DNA TGTGCCAGCAGCCAAGGACTAGCGGGGAGCACAGATACGCAGTATTTT. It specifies CASSQGLAGSTDTQYF.

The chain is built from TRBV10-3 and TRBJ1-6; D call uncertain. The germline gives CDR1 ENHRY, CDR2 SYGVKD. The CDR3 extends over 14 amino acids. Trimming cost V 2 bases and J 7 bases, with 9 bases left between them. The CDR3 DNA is TGTGCCATCAGTGAGGCCTTTGGCAATTCACCCCTCCACTTT. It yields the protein CAISEAFGNSPLHF.

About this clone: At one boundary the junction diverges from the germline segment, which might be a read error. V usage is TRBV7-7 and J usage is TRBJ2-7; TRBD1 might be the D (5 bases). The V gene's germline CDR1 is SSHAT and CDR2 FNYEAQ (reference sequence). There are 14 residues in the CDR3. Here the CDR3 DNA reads TGTGCTAGCAGCTTAGTCAGGGAATCCTACGAGCAGTACTTC. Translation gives CASSLVRESYEQYF. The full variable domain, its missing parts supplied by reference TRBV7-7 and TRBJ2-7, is GAGVSQSPRYKVTKRGQDVTLRCDPISSHATLYWYQQALGQGPEFLTYFNYEAQPDKSGLPSDRFSAERPEGSISTLTIQRTEQRDSAMYRCASSLVRESYEQYFGPGTRLTVT.

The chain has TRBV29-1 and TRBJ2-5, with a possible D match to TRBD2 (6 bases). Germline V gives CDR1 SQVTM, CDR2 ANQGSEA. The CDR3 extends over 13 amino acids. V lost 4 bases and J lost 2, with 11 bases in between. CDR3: CSVGSGTQETQYF. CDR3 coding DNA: TGCAGCGTTGGATCGGGGACTCAAGAGACCCAGTACTTC.

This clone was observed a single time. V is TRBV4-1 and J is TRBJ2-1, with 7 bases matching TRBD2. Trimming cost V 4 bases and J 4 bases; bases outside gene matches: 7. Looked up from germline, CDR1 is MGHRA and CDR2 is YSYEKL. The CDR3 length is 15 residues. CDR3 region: CASSPLGTTYNEQFF. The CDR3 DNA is TGCGCCAGCAGCCCTCTAGGGACTACTTACAATGAGCAGTTCTTC.

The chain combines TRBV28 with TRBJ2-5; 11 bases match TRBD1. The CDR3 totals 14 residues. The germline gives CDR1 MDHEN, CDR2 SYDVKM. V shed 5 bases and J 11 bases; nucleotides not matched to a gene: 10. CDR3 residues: CASSHGQGAGEQYF. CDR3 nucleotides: TGTGCCAGCAGTCACGGACAGGGGGCTGGGGAGCAGTACTTC.